The 20 T cell receptor beta chains below were found in one sample sequenced in a study of beta chain features in type 1 diabetes. Whole-study results and caveats: Shortening of TCRB CDR3s, moderate but significant, appeared in all four CD4+ subsets of Type 1 diabetes patients.

The antigens these receptors bind are not known. Sequencing targeted expressed TCRB transcripts, as all isolated RNA had been reverse transcribed. TCRdb's table, derived via immunoSEQ multiplex PCR, lists solely in-frame clones and lacks some. Of more than 250,000 clones in the sample, roughly an eighth were seen once. What was sequenced was naive CD4+ T cells from blood. The receptor source for this set is a man aged 25 to 40 with type 1 diabetes.

This clone was recorded a few times. The CDR3 sequence: CASSAKSSYEQYF. The CDR3 DNA reads as TGTGCCAGCAGCGCGAAGAGCTCCTACGAGCAGTACTTC. The chain has TRBV9 and TRBJ2-7; no reliable D call. Trimming removed 3 bases at V and 0 bases at J, with 7 bases between. CDR3 length: 13 residues. Germline V gene sequence: CDR1 SGDLS, CDR2 YYNGEE.

This clone was observed a few times. This chain connects TRBV4-3 to TRBJ2-6, with TRBD1 matching over 8 bases. CDR1 is LGHNA and CDR2 is YSLEER in the germline V gene. V lost 0 bases and J lost 0; bases outside the gene matches: 1. The CDR3 runs 17 residues. Here the CDR3 reads CASSQDGTGSGANVLTF. The CDR3 nucleotides are TGCGCCAGCAGCCAAGACGGGACAGGCTCTGGGGCCAACGTCCTGACTTTC.

This clone was seen a handful of times. A junction boundary mismatches the germline segment, possibly from a read error. The chain is built from TRBV7-8 and TRBJ2-3; TRBD2 aligns across 15 bases. Per germline, CDR1 SGHVS and CDR2 FQNEAQ. CDR3 size: 13 residues. The CDR3 nucleotides read TGTGCCAGCAGCGCTGGACTAGCGGGGGGGCCCGAATTT. It yields the protein CASSAGLAGGPEF.

The chain has TRBV4-3 and TRBJ2-3; 10 nucleotides align to TRBD2. Germline assignment: CDR1 LGHNA and CDR2 YSLEER. The CDR3 runs 18 residues. The trim removed 1 base at V and 0 bases at J, leaving 7 bases unmatched. The CDR3 sequence is CASSQGRGLAASTDTQYF. The CDR3 DNA follows: TGCGCCAGCAGCCAAGGGCGTGGACTAGCGGCTAGCACAGATACGCAGTATTTT.

The chain uses TRBV29-1 and TRBJ1-5, with TRBD1 identical over 7 bases. The CDR3 runs 13 residues. V dropped 5 bases and J dropped 6; count of bases not matched to a gene: 7. The germline V gene has CDR1 SQVTM and CDR2 ANQGSEA. The CDR3 region has the DNA TGCAGCGTTCAGGAAGGGGGCGGTCAGCCCCAGCATTTT. This sequence encodes CSVQEGGGQPQHF.

The chain links TRBV4-2 to TRBJ2-5, with D maybe TRBD2 (7 bases). From germline, CDR1 is LGHNA and CDR2 YNFKEQ. CDR3 length equals 18 residues. Trimming stripped 4 bases from V and 7 bases from J, with 28 bases between. The CDR3 loop is CASSPTRYQGGGSGTQYF. CDR3 nucleotides: TGTGCCAGCAGCCCCACACGGTATCAGGGAGGGGGATCTGGGACCCAGTACTTC.

The gene calls are TRBV27 and TRBJ2-1; 7 bases agree with TRBD1. CDR1 MNHEY and CDR2 SMNVEV come from the germline V gene (reference sequence). CDR3 length equals 16 residues. J was trimmed by 5 bases and V by 6 bases; bases with no gene match: 13. CDR3: CASRWTGLATNNEQFF. In DNA, the CDR3 is TGTGCCAGCAGATGGACAGGCCTGGCCACAAACAATGAGCAGTTCTTC.

This clone was counted only a few times. J is TRBJ2-1 and V is TRBV11-1; 12 bases are a match to TRBD2. The CDR3 is 15 amino acids. The V gene's germline CDR1 is SGHAT and CDR2 FQDESV (reference sequence). V was clipped by 5 bases and J by 7 bases; unmatched bases: 6. The CDR3 here is CASSQTSGSVNEQFF. The CDR3 DNA reads as TGTGCCAGCAGCCAGACTAGCGGGAGTGTTAATGAGCAGTTCTTC. Together with reference TRBV11-1 and TRBJ2-1, the CDR3 gives the full variable domain: EAEVAQSPRYKITEKSQAVAFWCDPISGHATLYWYRQILGQGPELLVQFQDESVVDDSQLPKDRFSAERLKGVDSTLKIQPAELGDSAMYLCASSQTSGSVNEQFFGPGTRLTVL.

The chain's CDR3 is CASSPRTSGTGNEQFF. The DNA of the CDR3 is TGTGCCAGCAGCCCTCGGACTAGCGGGACCGGGAATGAGCAGTTCTTC. This chain joins TRBV5-4 and TRBJ2-1; TRBD2 agrees at 12 bases. Germline trimming cut 4 bases from V and 7 bases from J; bases unmatched to any gene: 9. The length of the CDR3 is 16 residues. Germline values: CDR1 SGHNT, CDR2 YYREEE (reference sequence).

V and J are TRBV29-1 and TRBJ2-2, with 12 bases that match TRBD2. CDR1 is SQVTM, CDR2 ANQGSEA, per germline. V gave up 8 bases and J gave up 0 bases; unmatched junction bases: 7. CDR3 length: 16 amino acids. CDR3 sequence (DNA): TGCAGCATTAGGACTAGCGGGATGGCGAACACCGGGGAGCTGTTTTTT. Protein sequence: CSIRTSGMANTGELFF.

This clone came up a few times. V usage is TRBV6-1 and J usage is TRBJ1-2; D is unclear. Trimming stripped 2 bases from V and 2 bases from J, with 6 bases between. The CDR3 contains 13 residues. Germline V gene sequence: CDR1 MNHNS, CDR2 SASEGT. This CDR3 is CASSENTNYGYTF. CDR3 nucleotides: TGTGCCAGCAGTGAAAACACCAACTATGGCTACACCTTC.

This clone was detected a few times. The chain couples TRBV5-1 to TRBJ1-1, with a weak D call TRBD1 (5 bases). V was cut by 3 bases and J by 10 bases, with 16 bases left in between. Germline lookup yields CDR1 SGHRS and CDR2 YFSETQ. The CDR3 extends over 13 amino acids. This CDR3 reads CASSWGGGAGAFF. DNA for the CDR3: TGCGCCAGCAGCTGGGGGGGAGGCGCGGGAGCTTTCTTT.

V gene TRBV7-9 combines with J gene TRBJ2-1; 14 bases are a match to TRBD2. Germline assignment: CDR1 SEHNR and CDR2 FQNEAQ (reference sequence). V gave up 5 bases and J gave up 7 bases; unmatched junction bases: 7. This CDR3 is 16 amino acids long. DNA for the CDR3: TGTGCCAGCAGCCCCTTGGGACTAGCGGGAGTAAATGAGCAGTTCTTC. This gives the protein CASSPLGLAGVNEQFF.

The chain recombines TRBV19 with TRBJ2-1; D might be TRBD2 (5 bases). Trimming stripped 5 bases from V and 8 bases from J, with 16 bases between. Per the germline V gene, CDR1 is LNHDA and CDR2 is SQIVND (reference sequence). CDR3 length: 14 residues. CDR3 in DNA: TGTGCCAGTAGTCCGCAGTGGCTGCGGGATGAGCAGTTCTTC. Its translation is CASSPQWLRDEQFF.

This clone has just a few counts. The chain uses TRBV6-1 and TRBJ2-5; TRBD2 matches 7 bases. V was clipped by 11 bases and J by 2 bases; unmatched bases: 14. The CDR3 totals 15 residues. CDR1 and CDR2 (germline): MNHNS, SASEGT. The CDR3 bases are TGTGCCGGGAGGGGCACACCCACGGCGCAAGAGACCCAGTACTTC. Amino acid sequence: CAGRGTPTAQETQYF.

DNA for the CDR3: TGTGCCAGCAGCCGCTCCGGGACAACTAAGAACACCGGGGAGCTGTTTTTT. Translated: CASSRSGTTKNTGELFF. The chain couples TRBV28 to TRBJ2-2; D possibly corresponds to TRBD1 (6 bases). The germline CDR1 and CDR2 sequences are MDHEN and SYDVKM. The CDR3 has 17 amino acids. Trimming took off 6 bases at V and 1 base at J, with 18 bases between the two ends. Combining the CDR3 with reference TRBV28 and TRBJ2-2 gives the whole variable domain DVKVTQSSRYLVKRTGEKVFLECVQDMDHENMFWYRQDPGLGLRLIYFSYDVKMKEKGDIPEGYSVSREKKERFSLILESASTNQTSMYLCASSRSGTTKNTGELFFGEGSRLTVL.

The gene calls are TRBV7-6 and TRBJ2-1; 12 positions agree with TRBD2. There are 15 residues in the CDR3. CDR1 is SGHVS and CDR2 is FNYEAQ in the germline V gene. V trimming: 5 bases; J trimming: 8 bases; junction bases outside the gene matches: 7. The CDR3 DNA reads TGTGCCAGCAGCCCGACTAGCGGGAGTGGCCATGAGCAGTTCTTC. This codes for CASSPTSGSGHEQFF.

CDR3 sequence reads: CASSIAGETQYF. CDR3 in DNA: TGTGCCAGTAGTATCGCAGGCGAGACCCAGTACTTC. The chain is built from TRBV19 and TRBJ2-5; D is undetermined. The germline gives CDR1 LNHDA, CDR2 SQIVND (reference sequence). This CDR3 has 12 residues. V lost 3 bases and J 5 bases, leaving 7 bases between the germline ends.

The sample holds a few counts of this clone. This chain connects TRBV5-1 to TRBJ1-2; 8 nucleotides line up with TRBD1. V trimming: 4 bases; J trimming: 6 bases; junction bases outside the gene matches: 5. The CDR3 is made up of 13 amino acids. From germline, CDR1 is SGHRS and CDR2 YFSETQ. As DNA, the CDR3 is TGCGCCAGCAGCGCGGACAGGGAGCATGGCTACACCTTC. Protein: CASSADREHGYTF.

V usage is TRBV12-5 and J usage is TRBJ2-7; D call uncertain. The V gene lost 8 bases and the J gene lost 0 bases, with 14 bases spanning the gap. Looked up from germline, CDR1 is LGHNT and CDR2 is FRNRAP. This CDR3 region has 14 residues. The CDR3 DNA is TGTGCTAGTTCTCGAGGTCCGAGCTCCTACGAGCAGTACTTC. This sequence encodes CASSRGPSSYEQYF. The full variable domain, with the rest looked up from reference TRBV12-5 and TRBJ2-7, is DARVTQTPRHKVTEMGQEVTMRCQPILGHNTVFWYRQTMMQGLELLAYFRNRAPLDDSGMPKDRFSAEMPDATLATLKIQPSEPRDSAVYFCASSRGPSSYEQYFGPGTRLTVT.